These T cell receptor beta chains were read from a single sample in a study of shared clonotypes between healthy human individuals. Profiled with immunoSEQ multiplex PCR; TCRdb holds only in-frame clones, not every one. The table includes millions of clones, over 85% detected once. Sequencing used naive CD4+ T cells from PBMCs. These receptors were collected from a man aged 18 to 30 in good health. Some clones in this sample may be carry-over from other donors' samples. Both conserved end residues are part of each CDR3. A D gene is named only where the DNA matches it firmly. The size entry is marked missing in some rows and otherwise reads once, few, many or a size class.

d_call: TRBD2; v_call: TRBV5-4; j_call: TRBJ2-7; clone_size: NA; cdr3_aa: CASRKRERGEQYF; cdr3_nt: TGTGCCAGCAGGAAGCGGGAGCGCGGCGAGCAGTACTTC
d_call: NA; v_call: TRBV7-9; j_call: TRBJ2-5; clone_size: NA; cdr3_aa: CASSSQAGGQETQYF; cdr3_nt: TGTGCCAGCAGCTCCCAGGCGGGTGGGCAAGAGACCCAGTACTTC
d_call: TRBD2; v_call: TRBV7-8; j_call: TRBJ2-5; clone_size: NA; cdr3_aa: CASSPSGSREETQYF; cdr3_nt: TGTGCCAGCAGCCCTAGCGGGAGTCGCGAAGAGACCCAGTACTTC
d_call: NA; v_call: TRBV11-1; j_call: TRBJ2-1; clone_size: NA; cdr3_aa: CASSNYGSGTYNEQFF; cdr3_nt: TGTGCCAGCAGCAACTACGGGAGTGGAACCTACAATGAGCAGTTCTTC
d_call: TRBD2; v_call: TRBV7-2; j_call: TRBJ2-1; clone_size: NA; cdr3_aa: CASSSERTSVHNEQFF; cdr3_nt: TGTGCCAGCAGCTCAGAGAGGACTAGCGTCCACAATGAGCAGTTCTTC
d_call: NA; v_call: TRBV29-1; j_call: TRBJ1-2; clone_size: NA; cdr3_aa: CSVWGAAEAQTTINYGYTF; cdr3_nt: TGCAGCGTTTGGGGGGCCGCGGAGGCGCAGACAACTATTAACTATGGCTACACCTTC
d_call: NA; v_call: TRBV4-1; j_call: TRBJ2-3; clone_size: NA; cdr3_aa: CASSGGAGRPTDTQYF; cdr3_nt: TGCGCCAGCAGCGGAGGGGCGGGACGCCCCACAGATACGCAGTATTTT
d_call: NA; v_call: TRBV7-2; j_call: TRBJ2-7; clone_size: NA; cdr3_aa: CASSPEMYYEQYF; cdr3_nt: TGTGCCAGCAGCCCCGAAATGTACTACGAGCAGTACTTC
d_call: TRBD1; v_call: TRBV7-8; j_call: TRBJ2-3; clone_size: NA; cdr3_aa: CASSRNPRTGSTDTQYF; cdr3_nt: TGTGCCAGCAGCCGAAATCCTAGGACAGGTAGCACAGATACGCAGTATTTT
d_call: TRBD2; v_call: TRBV10-3; j_call: TRBJ2-1; clone_size: once; cdr3_aa: CAISARASGRADEQFF; cdr3_nt: TGTGCCATCAGTGCCCGGGCTAGCGGGAGGGCCGATGAGCAGTTCTTC
d_call: TRBD2; v_call: TRBV4-2; j_call: TRBJ2-3; clone_size: NA; cdr3_aa: CASSHSGRTDTQYF; cdr3_nt: TGTGCCAGCAGCCATAGCGGGAGGACAGATACGCAGTATTTT
d_call: TRBD1; v_call: TRBV11-2; j_call: TRBJ1-3; clone_size: NA; cdr3_aa: CASSSKTGRNTIYF; cdr3_nt: TGTGCCAGCAGCTCTAAGACAGGGCGAAACACCATATATTTT
d_call: NA; v_call: TRBV7-2; j_call: TRBJ1-2; clone_size: NA; cdr3_aa: CASSLPAYGYTF; cdr3_nt: TGTGCCAGCAGCCTCCCGGCCTATGGCTACACCTTC
d_call: TRBD2; v_call: TRBV5-1; j_call: TRBJ2-1; clone_size: NA; cdr3_aa: CASSLRTSGGYNEQFF; cdr3_nt: TGCGCCAGCAGCTTGCGGACTAGCGGAGGCTACAATGAGCAGTTCTTC
d_call: TRBD2; v_call: TRBV7-3; j_call: TRBJ2-3; clone_size: NA; cdr3_aa: CASSFGLAGGTDTQYF; cdr3_nt: TGTGCCAGCAGCTTCGGACTAGCGGGGGGCACAGATACGCAGTATTTT
d_call: NA; v_call: TRBV5-1; j_call: TRBJ1-3; clone_size: NA; cdr3_aa: CASSFAQTSSGNTIYF; cdr3_nt: TGCGCCAGCAGCTTTGCGCAGACTAGCTCTGGAAACACCATATATTTT
d_call: TRBD2; v_call: TRBV28; j_call: TRBJ2-7; clone_size: NA; cdr3_aa: CASSPFSGRAGSSYEQYF; cdr3_nt: TGTGCCAGCAGTCCTTTCTCTGGGAGGGCGGGATCCTCCTACGAGCAGTACTTC
d_call: NA; v_call: TRBV7-2; j_call: TRBJ1-1; clone_size: few; cdr3_aa: CASSFPALNTEAFF; cdr3_nt: TGTGCCAGCAGCTTCCCAGCATTGAACACTGAAGCTTTCTTT
d_call: NA; v_call: TRBV11-2; j_call: TRBJ1-1; clone_size: NA; cdr3_aa: CASSLELTSREAFF; cdr3_nt: TGTGCCAGCAGCTTAGAATTGACCTCCCGGGAAGCTTTCTTT
d_call: NA; v_call: TRBV7-2; j_call: TRBJ2-7; clone_size: NA; cdr3_aa: CASTKEGGASLRSYEQYF; cdr3_nt: TGTGCCAGTACAAAAGAGGGGGGGGCTAGCCTCCGCTCCTACGAGCAGTACTTC
d_call: NA; v_call: TRBV6-1; j_call: TRBJ1-3; clone_size: NA; cdr3_aa: CASSEAILNTIYF; cdr3_nt: TGTGCCAGCAGTGAAGCGATACTTAACACCATATATTTT
d_call: TRBD1; v_call: TRBV28; j_call: TRBJ1-1; clone_size: once; cdr3_aa: CASSLGGQGGNTEAFF; cdr3_nt: TGTGCCAGCAGTTTAGGGGGACAGGGGGGCAACACTGAAGCTTTCTTT
d_call: NA; v_call: TRBV12-5; j_call: TRBJ2-7; clone_size: NA; cdr3_aa: CASGLTGQGNNEQYF; cdr3_nt: TGTGCTAGTGGTTTGACCGGGCAGGGTAATAACGAGCAGTACTTC
d_call: NA; v_call: TRBV5-1; j_call: TRBJ1-3; clone_size: NA; cdr3_aa: CASSLGTGFSGNTIYF; cdr3_nt: TGCGCCAGCAGCTTGGGGACTGGTTTCTCTGGAAACACCATATATTTT
d_call: NA; v_call: TRBV4-3; j_call: TRBJ1-5; clone_size: NA; cdr3_aa: CASSQERGFSNQPQHF; cdr3_nt: TGCGCCAGCAGCCAAGAGCGAGGATTTAGCAATCAGCCCCAGCATTTT
d_call: TRBD2; v_call: TRBV27; j_call: TRBJ2-1; clone_size: NA; cdr3_aa: CASRASGYNEQFF; cdr3_nt: TGTGCCAGCAGGGCTAGCGGATACAATGAGCAGTTCTTC
d_call: TRBD1; v_call: TRBV19; j_call: TRBJ2-3; clone_size: NA; cdr3_aa: CASNPGQSTDTQYF; cdr3_nt: TGTGCCAGTAACCCGGGACAGAGCACAGATACGCAGTATTTT
d_call: NA; v_call: TRBV28; j_call: TRBJ1-2; clone_size: NA; cdr3_aa: CASSSAPGYGYTF; cdr3_nt: TGTGCCAGCAGTTCAGCTCCGGGGTATGGCTACACCTTC
d_call: TRBD2; v_call: TRBV4-2; j_call: TRBJ2-1; clone_size: NA; cdr3_aa: CASSQDRGPGLAGVYEQFF; cdr3_nt: TGTGCCAGCAGCCAAGATCGGGGACCGGGACTAGCGGGAGTGTATGAGCAGTTCTTC
d_call: NA; v_call: TRBV28; j_call: TRBJ1-5; clone_size: few; cdr3_aa: CASSLLDSRDQPQHF; cdr3_nt: TGTGCCAGCAGTTTGTTGGACAGTAGAGATCAGCCCCAGCATTTT
d_call: NA; v_call: TRBV2; j_call: TRBJ1-1; clone_size: once; cdr3_aa: CASSELDAEAFF; cdr3_nt: TGTGCCAGCAGTGAGTTGGACGCTGAAGCTTTCTTT
d_call: TRBD1; v_call: TRBV19; j_call: TRBJ1-2; clone_size: NA; cdr3_aa: CASSILGQSYTF; cdr3_nt: TGTGCCAGTAGTATTCTGGGACAGAGCTACACCTTC
d_call: TRBD2; v_call: TRBV5-1; j_call: TRBJ2-5; clone_size: NA; cdr3_aa: CASSIRTSGSVMEIKTQYF; cdr3_nt: TGCGCCAGCAGCATACGGACTAGCGGGAGCGTGATGGAAATAAAGACCCAGTACTTC
d_call: TRBD1; v_call: TRBV19; j_call: TRBJ1-5; clone_size: NA; cdr3_aa: CASNDRGSNQPQHF; cdr3_nt: TGTGCCAGTAATGACAGGGGTAGCAATCAGCCCCAGCATTTT
d_call: TRBD2; v_call: TRBV19; j_call: TRBJ2-3; clone_size: NA; cdr3_aa: CASSNAGAKDTQYF; cdr3_nt: TGTGCCAGTAGTAATGCGGGAGCGAAAGATACGCAGTATTTT
d_call: NA; v_call: TRBV18; j_call: TRBJ1-1; clone_size: NA; cdr3_aa: CASSPGNLGDVAFF; cdr3_nt: TGTGCCAGCTCACCCGGTAACCTAGGGGATGTAGCTTTCTTT
d_call: NA; v_call: TRBV5-1; j_call: TRBJ2-3; clone_size: NA; cdr3_aa: CASSVNRQADTQYF; cdr3_nt: TGCGCCAGCAGCGTGAACCGACAGGCAGATACGCAGTATTTT
d_call: TRBD1; v_call: TRBV28; j_call: TRBJ1-2; clone_size: NA; cdr3_aa: CASSLGTVYGYTF; cdr3_nt: TGTGCCAGCAGTTTGGGGACAGTCTATGGCTACACCTTC
d_call: NA; v_call: TRBV5-1; j_call: TRBJ2-2; clone_size: once; cdr3_aa: CASSLIAVNTGELFF; cdr3_nt: TGCGCCAGCAGCTTGATAGCGGTAAACACCGGGGAGCTGTTTTTT
d_call: NA; v_call: TRBV7-9; j_call: TRBJ1-3; clone_size: NA; cdr3_aa: CASSLVGGSGNTIYF; cdr3_nt: TGTGCCAGCAGCTTAGTAGGGGGCTCTGGAAACACCATATATTTT
d_call: TRBD1; v_call: TRBV5-1; j_call: TRBJ2-4; clone_size: NA; cdr3_aa: CASSLQGTKNIQYF; cdr3_nt: TGCGCCAGCAGCTTACAGGGGACCAAAAACATTCAGTACTTC
d_call: TRBD1; v_call: TRBV9; j_call: TRBJ1-1; clone_size: NA; cdr3_aa: CASSVTTGGTRGTEAFF; cdr3_nt: TGTGCCAGCAGCGTGACAACAGGGGGAACACGGGGCACTGAAGCTTTCTTT
d_call: TRBD1; v_call: TRBV6-1; j_call: TRBJ2-7; clone_size: NA; cdr3_aa: CASRAGTAYEQYF; cdr3_nt: TGTGCCAGCAGGGCCGGGACAGCTTACGAGCAGTACTTC
d_call: NA; v_call: TRBV6-1; j_call: TRBJ2-1; clone_size: once; cdr3_aa: CASSAQQTLQFF; cdr3_nt: TGTGCCAGCAGCGCCCAACAGACTCTCCAGTTCTTC
d_call: NA; v_call: TRBV19; j_call: TRBJ1-1; clone_size: NA; cdr3_aa: CAAKDRLNTEAFF; cdr3_nt: TGTGCCGCTAAGGACAGACTGAACACTGAAGCTTTCTTT
d_call: TRBD1; v_call: TRBV27; j_call: TRBJ1-2; clone_size: NA; cdr3_aa: CASPGQGDYGYTF; cdr3_nt: TGTGCCAGCCCGGGACAGGGAGACTATGGCTACACCTTC
d_call: NA; v_call: TRBV7-2; j_call: TRBJ2-2; clone_size: NA; cdr3_aa: CASRLEDIGLALGELFF; cdr3_nt: TGTGCCAGCAGGTTAGAGGACATCGGACTCGCCCTCGGGGAGCTGTTTTTT
d_call: NA; v_call: TRBV6-5; j_call: TRBJ1-2; clone_size: NA; cdr3_aa: CASSYEGNYGYTF; cdr3_nt: TGTGCCAGCAGTTATGAGGGTAACTATGGCTACACCTTC
d_call: TRBD2; v_call: TRBV27; j_call: TRBJ2-1; clone_size: NA; cdr3_aa: CASSKLAGAGEQFF; cdr3_nt: TGTGCCAGCAGCAAACTAGCGGGAGCGGGTGAGCAGTTCTTC
d_call: NA; v_call: TRBV7-2; j_call: TRBJ2-5; clone_size: NA; cdr3_aa: CASSLVPAGMTETQYF; cdr3_nt: TGTGCCAGCAGCTTGGTTCCGGCGGGGATGACAGAGACCCAGTACTTC
d_call: NA; v_call: TRBV19; j_call: TRBJ2-7; clone_size: once; cdr3_aa: CASSIDSGRSPYEQYF; cdr3_nt: TGTGCCAGTAGTATAGATTCGGGCAGGTCCCCCTACGAGCAGTACTTC
d_call: NA; v_call: TRBV18; j_call: TRBJ2-1; clone_size: NA; cdr3_aa: CASSPQARSYNEQFF; cdr3_nt: TGTGCCAGCTCACCACAGGCCCGGAGCTACAATGAGCAGTTCTTC
d_call: NA; v_call: TRBV18; j_call: TRBJ1-3; clone_size: NA; cdr3_aa: CASSISGRSGNTIYF; cdr3_nt: TGTGCCAGCTCAATTTCTGGAAGATCTGGAAACACCATATATTTT
d_call: TRBD2; v_call: TRBV2; j_call: TRBJ2-3; clone_size: NA; cdr3_aa: CASTWDYSSTDTQYF; cdr3_nt: TGTGCCAGCACTTGGGACTACTCTAGCACAGATACGCAGTATTTT
d_call: NA; v_call: TRBV5-4; j_call: TRBJ1-2; clone_size: NA; cdr3_aa: CASTLTGDGYTF; cdr3_nt: TGTGCCAGCACCCTGACAGGAGATGGCTACACCTTC